The 30 T cell receptor beta chains in this list originate from one sample, sequenced in a study of blood T cells in healthy people across ages. The second PCR ran roughly 6 to 11 cycles with a sample-barcoded 5' primer and J-beta primers. One entry per CDR3 protein, called by TCRdb with MiXCR from the 5' RACE reads. The sample holds about 800,000 distinct CDR3 sequences, just under 25% seen once. This same sample was also part of a study on T cells of mothers and their children.

Sequencing was done on a sample of blood. The receptors stem from a boy aged 10-17 years in good health.

This clonotype was observed a few times. V is TRBV29-1 and J is TRBJ1-2; possibly TRBD1 for D (5 bases). Trimming removed 4 bases from V and 6 bases from J, with 12 bases in between. The CDR3 extends over 12 amino acids. Germline CDR1 SQVTM, CDR2 ANQGSEA. The CDR3 reads CSVVTGRDGYTF. The CDR3, as DNA: TGCAGCGTTGTAACGGGGCGCGATGGCTACACCTTC.

This clonotype has just a few counts. The rearrangement joins TRBV5-1 to TRBJ1-4; TRBD1 aligns across 11 bases. The length of the CDR3 is 16 residues. V shed 3 bases and J 0 bases; nucleotides not matched to a gene: 1. Germline assignment: CDR1 SGHRS and CDR2 YFSETQ. The CDR3 protein is CASSWDRGATNEKLFF. DNA for the CDR3: TGCGCCAGCAGCTGGGACAGGGGGGCAACTAATGAAAAACTGTTTTTT.

The chain carries TRBV3-1 and TRBJ2-3, with D possibly being TRBD1 (6 bases). CDR3 length equals 15 residues. Between the trimmed V and J ends, which lost 1 base and 2 bases, there was a span of 10 bases. Germline assignment: CDR1 LGHDT and CDR2 YNNKEL (reference sequence). CDR3 residues: CASSQVGAPTDTQYF. DNA for the CDR3: TGTGCCAGCAGCCAAGTGGGGGCACCCACAGATACGCAGTATTTT.

The V and J genes are TRBV18 and TRBJ2-7; D unclear. The V end lost 0 bases, the J end lost 5 bases, and 14 bases lay between the germline ends. Germline assignment: CDR1 KGHSH and CDR2 LQKENI. This CDR3 has 15 residues. This chain's CDR3 is CASSPPIQRSNEQYF. The DNA of the CDR3 is TGTGCCAGCTCACCACCGATACAGCGATCAAACGAGCAGTACTTC. The variable domain in full, with the rest retrieved from reference TRBV18 and TRBJ2-7, is NAGVMQNPRHLVRRRGQEARLRCSPMKGHSHVYWYRQLPEEGLKFMVYLQKENIIDESGMPKERFSAEFPKEGPSILRIQQVVRGDSAAYFCASSPPIQRSNEQYFGPGTRLTVT.

This clonotype was seen a few times. The chain couples TRBV5-1 to TRBJ1-5; unclear D gene. Between the trimmed V and J ends, which lost 0 bases and 7 bases, there was a span of 8 bases. The CDR3 spans 13 residues. The germline V gene encodes CDR1 SGHRS and CDR2 YFSETQ. CDR3: CASSLVLGQPQHF. The CDR3 coding sequence is TGCGCCAGCAGCTTGGTCTTGGGGCAGCCCCAGCATTTT.

This chain links TRBV28 with TRBJ2-5, with D perhaps TRBD1 (6 bases). The V and J ends lost 6 bases and 3 bases respectively, with 11 bases between them. Germline CDR1 reads MDHEN; CDR2 reads SYDVKM. The CDR3 loop spans 13 amino acids. The CDR3 DNA follows: TGTGCCAGCAGACAAGGACAGAAAGAGACCCAGTACTTC. It translates to CASRQGQKETQYF. The full variable domain, its missing parts supplied by reference TRBV28 and TRBJ2-5, is DVKVTQSSRYLVKRTGEKVFLECVQDMDHENMFWYRQDPGLGLRLIYFSYDVKMKEKGDIPEGYSVSREKKERFSLILESASTNQTSMYLCASRQGQKETQYFGPGTRLLVL.

The chain combines TRBV20-1 with TRBJ2-3; a possible D gene is TRBD2 (6 bases). The V gene's germline CDR1 is DFQATT and CDR2 SNEGSKA (reference sequence). This CDR3 has 15 residues. Trimming cost V 5 bases and J 4 bases, with 19 bases left between them. The CDR3 loop is CSAWSDRLVADTQYF. CDR3 nucleotide sequence: TGCAGTGCTTGGTCAGACAGACTAGTCGCAGATACGCAGTATTTT.

Details on this clonotype: Since the CDR3 does not end with the conserved phenylalanine or tryptophan, this likely comes from a read error. The CDR3 loop is CASSFDGPTDTQYL. In DNA, the CDR3 is TGTGCCAGCAGTTTTGACGGCCCCACAGATACGCAGTATCTT. The chain joins TRBV12-3 or TRBV12-4 to TRBJ2-3; D uncertain. The CDR3 extends over 14 amino acids. Trimming took off 3 bases at V and 2 bases at J, with 9 bases between the two ends.

This rearrangement joins TRBV27 to TRBJ1-2; D is undetermined. V lost 0 bases and J lost 2, with 7 bases in between. Germline values: CDR1 MNHEY, CDR2 SMNVEV (reference sequence). This CDR3 contains 14 residues. The CDR3 DNA sequence: TGTGCCAGCAGTTTATCGTATCAGAACTATGGCTACACCTTC. This sequence encodes CASSLSYQNYGYTF.

Worth noting for this clonotype: Since no conserved phenylalanine or tryptophan closes the CDR3, a read error is the likely cause. The chain uses TRBV29-1 and TRBJ1-2; TRBD1 matches 9 bases. V was clipped by 4 bases and J by 4 bases; unmatched bases: 16. The CDR3 extends over 17 amino acids. Germline CDR1 and CDR2: SQVTM and ANQGSEA. As DNA, the CDR3 is TGCAGCGTTGTTCCCAGGACAGGGGAACCGGATTCCTATGGCTACACCATC. Translation: CSVVPRTGEPDSYGYTI.

There are a few counts of this clonotype. The CDR3 does not close with the conserved phenylalanine or tryptophan, likely indicating a read error. This chain links TRBV7-2 with TRBJ1-1, with D possibly being TRBD1 (5 bases). Trimming left V 5 bases short and J 7 bases short, with 23 bases between. This CDR3 spans 16 amino acids. Germline V gives CDR1 SGHTA, CDR2 FQGNSA. CDR3 nucleotide sequence: TGTGCCAGCAGCACCCGCCCTTGGGGGGAGAACCGTGAAGCTTTCCTT. Translation: CASSTRPWGENREAFL.

This clonotype was recorded a few times. This chain links TRBV29-1 with TRBJ2-5, with 9 bases that match TRBD1. Germline values: CDR1 SQVTM, CDR2 ANQGSEA. CDR3 length equals 17 residues. Unmatched junction bases numbered 14, after V lost 4 bases and J lost 2 bases. The CDR3 bases are TGCAGCGTTGCCTACGGGACAGGGCAAGAGACTCAAGAGACCCAGTACTTC. Its protein product is CSVAYGTGQETQETQYF.

The chain recombines TRBV4-1 with TRBJ2-1, with D tentatively TRBD2 (7 bases). Germline CDR1 is MGHRA and CDR2 is YSYEKL. This CDR3 spans 18 amino acids. With 3 bases removed from V and 3 bases from J, the gap between germline ends came to 21 bases. Here the CDR3 reads CASSHMPPAGAFYNEQFF. The CDR3 DNA sequence: TGCGCCAGCAGCCACATGCCCCCGGCGGGGGCCTTCTACAATGAGCAGTTCTTC.

This chain uses TRBV7-3 with TRBJ2-3, with 9 bases aligning to TRBD2. Unmatched junction bases numbered 7, after V lost 1 base and J lost 2 bases. From germline, CDR1 is SGHTA and CDR2 FQGTGA. CDR3 length equals 17 residues. The CDR3 sequence: CASSLRPAGGNTDTQYF. The CDR3 DNA sequence: TGTGCCAGCAGCTTAAGGCCAGCGGGGGGCAACACAGATACGCAGTATTTT.

This clonotype was observed a few times. The genes are TRBV20-1 and TRBJ2-4, with 7 bases that match TRBD2. The CDR3 is 13 amino acids. Germline V gene data show CDR1 as DFQATT and CDR2 as SNEGSKA (reference sequence). After removal of 3 bases from V and 1 base from J, the junction contained 0 bases not matched to a gene. As DNA, the CDR3 is TGCAGTGCTAGCGGGAGGGCCAAAAACATTCAGTACTTC. This codes for CSASGRAKNIQYF.

The genes are TRBV6-6 and TRBJ1-2; D gene unclear. With 6 bases removed from V and 4 bases from J, the gap between germline ends came to 6 bases. The germline V gene has CDR1 MNHNY and CDR2 SVGAGI (reference sequence). The CDR3 is 11 amino acids. CDR3 nucleotide sequence: TGTGCCAGCAGGACACTCTATGGCTACACCTTC. Its protein is CASRTLYGYTF.

This clonotype was seen only a few times. This chain joins TRBV28 and TRBJ1-2; D gene ambiguous. In germline, CDR1 is MDHEN, CDR2 SYDVKM. The V end lost 8 bases, the J end lost 5 bases, and 6 bases lay between the germline ends. This CDR3 spans 10 amino acids. This CDR3 reads CASGNYGYTF. CDR3 DNA: TGTGCCAGCGGCAATTATGGCTACACCTTC.

This clonotype has only a few counts. The chain recombines TRBV25-1 with TRBJ2-5; 9 bases align to TRBD1. The DNA end favors TRBJ2-7, so the J call may be wrong. Germline CDR1 MGHDK, CDR2 SYGVNS. This CDR3 contains 17 residues. The CDR3: CASSDGTGGDLGYEQYF. The CDR3 DNA is TGTGCCAGCAGTGATGGTACAGGGGGCGATCTTGGTTACGAGCAGTACTTC.

The chain joins TRBV28 to TRBJ2-5; perhaps TRBD2 as D (6 bases). The last part of the DNA fits TRBJ2-7 better; the J call may be wrong. Germline V CDR1 and CDR2: MDHEN, SYDVKM. CDR3 length equals 15 residues. The CDR3 DNA reads as TGTGCCAGCAGTTTATTTCGTGTGGGGGACTTCGAGCAGTACTTC. Amino acid sequence: CASSLFRVGDFEQYF.

This clonotype was detected a few times. The rearrangement links TRBV11-2 to TRBJ2-5; D not certain. The J call could be wrong; TRBJ2-7 is a better fit for the DNA end. The CDR3 runs to 14 residues. Per the germline V gene, CDR1 is SGHAT and CDR2 is FQNNGV. In DNA, the CDR3 is TGTGCCAGCAGCCCGCGACTGAAAGCCTACGAGCAGTACTTC. Encoded protein: CASSPRLKAYEQYF.

This clonotype was seen just once. The chain has TRBV7-2 and TRBJ2-2; 7 nucleotides align to TRBD2. The CDR3 consists of 17 residues. Looked up from germline, CDR1 is SGHTA and CDR2 is FQGNSA. V shed 5 bases, J shed 5 bases, and the junction held 14 bases outside the gene matches. The CDR3 spells CASSPPRETWGTGELFF. In DNA, the CDR3 is TGTGCCAGCAGCCCCCCGCGGGAGACTTGGGGAACCGGGGAGCTGTTTTTT. Variable domain in full (rest from reference TRBV7-2 and TRBJ2-2): GAGVSQSPSNKVTEKGKDVELRCDPISGHTALYWYRQSLGQGLEFLIYFQGNSAPDKSGLPSDRFSAERTGGSVSTLTIQRTQQEDSAVYLCASSPPRETWGTGELFFGEGSRLTVL.

The chain couples TRBV12-3 or TRBV12-4 to TRBJ2-5, with unresolved D. Trimming took off 7 bases at V and 3 bases at J, with 12 bases between the two ends. This CDR3 spans 13 amino acids. As DNA, the CDR3 is TGTGCCAGCACTCGATCGCCGGAAGAGACCCAGTACTTC. Its protein is CASTRSPEETQYF.

There are a few counts of this clonotype. The chain employs TRBV27 and TRBJ1-4, with D unclear. Trimming removed 7 bases at V and 8 bases at J, with 5 bases between. The CDR3 length is 10 residues. CDR1 is MNHEY and CDR2 is SMNVEV in the germline V gene (reference sequence). This chain's CDR3 is CASTTEKLFF. The CDR3 nucleotides are TGTGCCAGCACTACAGAAAAACTGTTTTTT.

This clonotype was detected a few times. The chain employs TRBV29-1 and TRBJ2-1, with D possibly being TRBD2 (5 bases). The J call may be in error: the DNA end matches TRBJ2-7 better. This CDR3 is built from 11 residues. Looked up from germline, CDR1 is SQVTM and CDR2 is ANQGSEA. The CDR3 here is CSGRIGDEQYF. The CDR3 DNA sequence: TGCAGCGGGAGGATAGGAGACGAGCAGTACTTC.

Written as DNA, the CDR3 is TGCGGAACCAGAGGTTGGGGGAGATTAGCCTACAATGAGCAGTTCTTC. Translation: CGTRGWGRLAYNEQFF. The genes are TRBV10-2 and TRBJ2-1; D is possibly TRBD1 or TRBD2 (5 bases each). The CDR3 loop spans 16 amino acids. The germline V gene encodes CDR1 WSHSY and CDR2 SAAADI.

The rearrangement uses TRBV24-1 and TRBJ2-6; D gene uncertain. CDR3 length: 12 residues. Germline CDR1 KGHDR, CDR2 SFDVKD. The ends were cut back, 7 bases at V and 0 bases at J, with 0 bases in the middle. DNA of the CDR3: TGTGCCACCAGCTCTGGGGCCAACGTCCTGACTTTC. Protein: CATSSGANVLTF.

This chain joins TRBV4-3 and TRBJ2-7; D gene unclear. The J call is in doubt because the DNA end fits TRBJ2-5 better. The CDR3 totals 11 residues. Germline lookup yields CDR1 LGHNA and CDR2 YSLEER. The CDR3 DNA reads as TGCGCCAGCAGCTTGGAGATGACCCAGTACTTC. Translated: CASSLEMTQYF.

This clonotype has a count of ten or more. The chain uses TRBV5-5 and TRBJ2-5; tentatively, D is TRBD1 (7 bases). The CDR3 consists of 13 residues. The V end was cut by 4 bases, the J end by 2 bases, with 9 bases between. Germline CDR1 and CDR2: SGHKS and YYEKEE (reference sequence). CDR3 protein: CASSAGQQETQYF. CDR3 DNA sequence: TGTGCCAGCAGCGCGGGACAGCAAGAGACCCAGTACTTC.

The chain combines TRBV20-1 with TRBJ2-3; D ambiguous. The V gene lost 0 bases and the J gene lost 0 bases, with 10 bases spanning the gap. The CDR3 is 15 amino acids. CDR1 and CDR2 (germline): DFQATT, SNEGSKA (reference sequence). The CDR3 coding sequence is TGCAGTGCTAGAGATGCGGAAACTAGCACAGATACGCAGTATTTT. It encodes CSARDAETSTDTQYF.

As regards this clonotype: A read error may produce the germline difference seen at one junction end. The CDR3 is CASRDRYQETQHF. In nucleotides, the CDR3 is TGCGCCAGCAGAGACAGGTACCAAGAGACCCAGCACTTC. The genes are TRBV5-1 and TRBJ2-5; a possible D gene is TRBD1 (6 bases). The CDR3 length is 13 residues. Germline V gene sequence: CDR1 SGHRS, CDR2 YFSETQ.